This T cell receptor (beta chain) was obtained from a study of blood T cell repertoires in COVID-19. Study as a whole: The analysed material was cDNA or gDNA that came from T cells, B-cell-depleted T cells, or PBMCs.

V was cut by 3 bases and J by 3 bases, with 9 bases left in between. The germline CDR1 and CDR2 sequences are LGHNT and FRNRAP. The CDR3 is 14 amino acids. Per the original data handling: Reference gene primer amplification in the assay estimated nucleated cell counts. Clones were sequenced by immunoSEQ multiplex PCR, and TCRdb holds only the in-frame ones, with some missing. That table supplies the V and J calls and clone size; D and trimming were determined from the DNA. The sample has roughly 380,000 clones, around nine tenths seen once; the top ten hold approximately 0.97%. Participants were placed into cohorts based on the clinical history they reported. Each exposed participant met a COVID-19 case in the 2 weeks preceding study entry.

The TCR sequence derives from a woman in her twenties or thirties who had been exposed to COVID-19. Sequencing input: PBMCs or T cells enriched from blood (not recorded which). The chain uses TRBV12-5 and TRBJ1-3; D unclear. The CDR3 coding sequence is TGTGCTAGTGGTTTTTCCGGGGTTGGAAACACCATATATTTT. This codes for CASGFSGVGNTIYF. Based on the CDR3 plus reference TRBV12-5 and TRBJ1-3, the full variable domain is DARVTQTPRHKVTEMGQEVTMRCQPILGHNTVFWYRQTMMQGLELLAYFRNRAPLDDSGMPKDRFSAEMPDATLATLKIQPSEPRDSAVYFCASGFSGVGNTIYFGEGSWLTVV.